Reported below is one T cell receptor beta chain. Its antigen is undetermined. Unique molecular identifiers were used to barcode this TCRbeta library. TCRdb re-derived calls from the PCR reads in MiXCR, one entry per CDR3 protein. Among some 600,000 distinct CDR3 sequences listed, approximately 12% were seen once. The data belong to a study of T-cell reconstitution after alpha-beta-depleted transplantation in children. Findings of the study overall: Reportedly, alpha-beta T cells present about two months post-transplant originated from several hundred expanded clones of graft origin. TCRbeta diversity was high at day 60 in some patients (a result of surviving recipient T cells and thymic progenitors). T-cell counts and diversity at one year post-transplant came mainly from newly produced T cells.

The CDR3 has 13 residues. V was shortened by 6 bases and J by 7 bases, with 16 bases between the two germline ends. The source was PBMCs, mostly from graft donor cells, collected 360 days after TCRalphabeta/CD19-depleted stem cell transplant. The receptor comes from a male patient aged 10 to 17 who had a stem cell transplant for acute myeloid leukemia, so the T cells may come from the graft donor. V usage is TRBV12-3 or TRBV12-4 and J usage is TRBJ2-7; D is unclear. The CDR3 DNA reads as TGTGCCAGCAGCCTCAGCCCCTCTCTAGAGCAGTACTTC. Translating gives CASSLSPSLEQYF.